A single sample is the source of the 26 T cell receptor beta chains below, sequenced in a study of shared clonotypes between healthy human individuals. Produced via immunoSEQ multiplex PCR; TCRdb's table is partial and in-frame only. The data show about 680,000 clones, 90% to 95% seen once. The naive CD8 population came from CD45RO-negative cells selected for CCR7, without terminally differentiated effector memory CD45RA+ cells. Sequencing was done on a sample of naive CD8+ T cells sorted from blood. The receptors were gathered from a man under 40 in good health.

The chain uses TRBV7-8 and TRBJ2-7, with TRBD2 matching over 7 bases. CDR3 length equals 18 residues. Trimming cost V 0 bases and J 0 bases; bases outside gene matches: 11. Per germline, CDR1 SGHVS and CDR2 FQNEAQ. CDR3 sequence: CASSLAGDLLADSYEQYF. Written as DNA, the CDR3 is TGTGCCAGCAGCTTAGCTGGGGATCTTCTAGCGGACTCCTACGAGCAGTACTTC.

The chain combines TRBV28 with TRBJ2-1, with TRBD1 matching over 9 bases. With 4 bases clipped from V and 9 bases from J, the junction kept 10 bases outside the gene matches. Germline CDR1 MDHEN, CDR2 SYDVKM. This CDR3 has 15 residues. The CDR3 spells CASSSGQGWYGEQFF. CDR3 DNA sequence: TGTGCCAGCAGTTCCGGACAGGGGTGGTACGGTGAGCAGTTCTTC.

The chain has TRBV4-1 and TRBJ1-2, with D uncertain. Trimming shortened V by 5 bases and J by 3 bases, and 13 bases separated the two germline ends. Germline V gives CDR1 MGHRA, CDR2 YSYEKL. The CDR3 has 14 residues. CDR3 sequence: CASSVRGSYYGYTF. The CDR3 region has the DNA TGCGCCAGCAGCGTACGTGGGAGCTACTATGGCTACACCTTC.

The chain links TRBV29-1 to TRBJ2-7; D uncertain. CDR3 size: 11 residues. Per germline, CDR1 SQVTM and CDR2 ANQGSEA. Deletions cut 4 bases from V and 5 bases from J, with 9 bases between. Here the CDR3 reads CSVGEYDEQYF. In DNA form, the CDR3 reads TGCAGCGTTGGAGAGTACGACGAGCAGTACTTC.

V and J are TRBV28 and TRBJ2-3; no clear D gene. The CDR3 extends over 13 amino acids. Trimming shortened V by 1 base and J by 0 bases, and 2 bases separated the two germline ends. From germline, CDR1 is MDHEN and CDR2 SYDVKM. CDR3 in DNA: TGTGCCAGCAGTTTATACAGCACAGATACGCAGTATTTT. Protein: CASSLYSTDTQYF.

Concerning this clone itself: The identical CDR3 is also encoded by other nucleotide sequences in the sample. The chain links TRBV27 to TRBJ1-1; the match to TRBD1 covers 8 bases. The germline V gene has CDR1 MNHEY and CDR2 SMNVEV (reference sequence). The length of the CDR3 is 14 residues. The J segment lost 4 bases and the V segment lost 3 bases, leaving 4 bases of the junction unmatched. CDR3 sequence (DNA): TGTGCCAGCAGTTTGACAGGGGAGGGCACTGAAGCTTTCTTT. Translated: CASSLTGEGTEAFF.

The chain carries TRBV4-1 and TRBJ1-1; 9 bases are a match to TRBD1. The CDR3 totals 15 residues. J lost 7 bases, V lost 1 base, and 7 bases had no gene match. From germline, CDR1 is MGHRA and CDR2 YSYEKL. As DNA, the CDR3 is TGCGCCAGCAGCCAAGCCCCACAGGGGGCGGTTGAAGCTTTCTTT. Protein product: CASSQAPQGAVEAFF.

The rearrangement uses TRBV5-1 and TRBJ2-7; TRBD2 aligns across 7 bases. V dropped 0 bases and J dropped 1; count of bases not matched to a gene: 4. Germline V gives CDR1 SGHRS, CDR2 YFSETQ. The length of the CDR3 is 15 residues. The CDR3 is CASSLGLAGSYEQYF. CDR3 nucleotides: TGCGCCAGCAGCTTGGGACTAGCTGGATCCTACGAGCAGTACTTC. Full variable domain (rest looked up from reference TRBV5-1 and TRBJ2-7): KAGVTQTPRYLIKTRGQQVTLSCSPISGHRSVSWYQQTPGQGLQFLFEYFSETQRNKGNFPGRFSGRQFSNSRSEMNVSTLELGDSALYLCASSLGLAGSYEQYFGPGTRLTVT.

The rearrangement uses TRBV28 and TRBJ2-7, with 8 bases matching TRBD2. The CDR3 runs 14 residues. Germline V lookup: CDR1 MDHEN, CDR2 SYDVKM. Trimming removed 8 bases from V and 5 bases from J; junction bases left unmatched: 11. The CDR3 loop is CASYTGTRRHEQYF. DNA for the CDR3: TGTGCCAGCTATACCGGGACTAGAAGACACGAGCAGTACTTC.

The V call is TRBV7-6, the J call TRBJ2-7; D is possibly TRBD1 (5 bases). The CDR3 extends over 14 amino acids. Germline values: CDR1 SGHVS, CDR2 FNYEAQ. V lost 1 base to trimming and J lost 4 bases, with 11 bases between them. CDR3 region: CASSLGQGVYEQYF. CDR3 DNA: TGTGCCAGCAGCTTAGGGCAGGGCGTTTACGAGCAGTACTTC.

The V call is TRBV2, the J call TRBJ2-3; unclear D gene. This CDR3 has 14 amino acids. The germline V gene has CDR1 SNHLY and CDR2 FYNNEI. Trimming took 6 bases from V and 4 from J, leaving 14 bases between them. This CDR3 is CASSSAVEADTQYF. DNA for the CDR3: TGTGCCAGCAGCTCTGCGGTCGAAGCAGATACGCAGTATTTT.

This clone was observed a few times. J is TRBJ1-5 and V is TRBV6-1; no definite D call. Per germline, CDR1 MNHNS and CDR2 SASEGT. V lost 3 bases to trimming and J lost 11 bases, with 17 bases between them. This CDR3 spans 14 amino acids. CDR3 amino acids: CASSDKGSVRSQHF. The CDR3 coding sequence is TGTGCCAGCAGTGATAAGGGTTCTGTAAGGTCCCAGCATTTT.

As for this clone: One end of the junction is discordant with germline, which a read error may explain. The CDR3 is CASSGEKPGLHF. Here the CDR3 DNA reads TGTGCCAGCAGCGGCGAGAAGCCCGGCCTTCATTTT. The gene calls are TRBV7-9 and TRBJ2-3; D is undetermined. The CDR3 loop spans 12 amino acids. Germline-derived CDR1 and CDR2 are SEHNR and FQNEAQ (reference sequence).

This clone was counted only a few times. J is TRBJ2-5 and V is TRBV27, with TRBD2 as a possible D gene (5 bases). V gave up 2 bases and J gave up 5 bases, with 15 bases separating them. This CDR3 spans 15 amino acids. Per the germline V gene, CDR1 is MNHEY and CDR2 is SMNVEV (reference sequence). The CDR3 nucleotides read TGTGCCAGCAGTTTAGGCTGGTCCTCGGGGGAGACCCAGTACTTC. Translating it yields CASSLGWSSGETQYF.

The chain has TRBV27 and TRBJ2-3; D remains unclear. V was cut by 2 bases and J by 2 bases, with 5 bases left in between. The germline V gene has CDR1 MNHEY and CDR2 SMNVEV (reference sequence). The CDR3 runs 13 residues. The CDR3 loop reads CASSLVDTDTQYF. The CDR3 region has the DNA TGTGCCAGCAGTTTAGTAGACACAGATACGCAGTATTTT.

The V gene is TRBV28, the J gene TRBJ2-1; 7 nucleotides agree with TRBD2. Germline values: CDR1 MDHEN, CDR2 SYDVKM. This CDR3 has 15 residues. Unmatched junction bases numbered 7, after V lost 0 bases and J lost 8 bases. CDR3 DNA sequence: TGTGCCAGCAGTTTATGGGCGGGAGAAAGAGATGAGCAGTTCTTC. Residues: CASSLWAGERDEQFF. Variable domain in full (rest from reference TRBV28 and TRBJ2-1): DVKVTQSSRYLVKRTGEKVFLECVQDMDHENMFWYRQDPGLGLRLIYFSYDVKMKEKGDIPEGYSVSREKKERFSLILESASTNQTSMYLCASSLWAGERDEQFFGPGTRLTVL.

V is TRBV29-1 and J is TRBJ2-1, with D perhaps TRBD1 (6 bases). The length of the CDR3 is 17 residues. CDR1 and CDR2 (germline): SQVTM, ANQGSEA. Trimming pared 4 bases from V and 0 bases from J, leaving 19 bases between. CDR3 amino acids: CSVVPLSQGSSYNEQFF. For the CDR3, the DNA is TGCAGCGTTGTCCCCTTGTCTCAGGGGAGCTCCTACAATGAGCAGTTCTTC.

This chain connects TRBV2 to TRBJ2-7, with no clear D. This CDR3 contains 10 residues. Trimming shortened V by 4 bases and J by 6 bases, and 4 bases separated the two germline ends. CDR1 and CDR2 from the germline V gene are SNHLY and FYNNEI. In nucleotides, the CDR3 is TGTGCCAGCAGTGGTATCGAGCAGTACTTC. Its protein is CASSGIEQYF.

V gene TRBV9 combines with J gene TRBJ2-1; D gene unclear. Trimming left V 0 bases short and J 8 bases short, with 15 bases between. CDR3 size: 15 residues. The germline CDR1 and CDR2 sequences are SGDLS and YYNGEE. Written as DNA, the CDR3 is TGTGCCAGCAGCGTAGTCTTCCTTACATGCGATGAGCAGTTCTTC. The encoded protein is CASSVVFLTCDEQFF.

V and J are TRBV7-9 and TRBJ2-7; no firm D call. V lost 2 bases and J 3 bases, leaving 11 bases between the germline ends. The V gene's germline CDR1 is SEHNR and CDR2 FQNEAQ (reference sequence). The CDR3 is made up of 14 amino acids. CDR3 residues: CASSLRVQGYEQYF. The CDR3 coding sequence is TGTGCCAGCAGCTTAAGGGTCCAAGGCTACGAGCAGTACTTC.

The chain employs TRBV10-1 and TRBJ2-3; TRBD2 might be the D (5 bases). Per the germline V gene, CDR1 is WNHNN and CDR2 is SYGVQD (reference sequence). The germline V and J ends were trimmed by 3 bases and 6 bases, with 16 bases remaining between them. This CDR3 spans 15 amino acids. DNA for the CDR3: TGCGCCAGCAGTGATGGGCCCCACACGGGGGATACGCAGTATTTT. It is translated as CASSDGPHTGDTQYF.

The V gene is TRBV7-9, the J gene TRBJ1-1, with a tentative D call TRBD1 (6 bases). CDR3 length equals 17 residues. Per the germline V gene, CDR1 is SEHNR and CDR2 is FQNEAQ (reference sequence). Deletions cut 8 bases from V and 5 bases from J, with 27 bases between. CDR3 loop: CASLDTRAGALGTEAFF. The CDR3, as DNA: TGTGCCAGCCTAGACACACGTGCGGGGGCCCTGGGGACTGAAGCTTTCTTT.

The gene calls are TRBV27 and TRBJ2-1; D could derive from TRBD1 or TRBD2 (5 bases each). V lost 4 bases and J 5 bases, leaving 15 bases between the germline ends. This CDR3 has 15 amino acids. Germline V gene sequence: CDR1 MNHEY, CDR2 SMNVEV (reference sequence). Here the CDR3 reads CASSSRQGVNNEQFF. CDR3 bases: TGTGCCAGCAGTTCCCGGCAGGGAGTAAACAATGAGCAGTTCTTC.

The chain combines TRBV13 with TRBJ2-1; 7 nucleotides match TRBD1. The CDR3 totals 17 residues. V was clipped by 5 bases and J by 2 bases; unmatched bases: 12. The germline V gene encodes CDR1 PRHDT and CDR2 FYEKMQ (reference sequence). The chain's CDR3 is CASSANPTGDPYNEQFF. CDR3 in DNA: TGTGCCAGCAGCGCAAATCCAACAGGGGACCCCTACAATGAGCAGTTCTTC. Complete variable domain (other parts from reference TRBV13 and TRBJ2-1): AAGVIQSPRHLIKEKRETATLKCYPIPRHDTVYWYQQGPGQDPQFLISFYEKMQSDKGSIPDRFSAQQFSDYHSELNMSSLELGDSALYFCASSANPTGDPYNEQFFGPGTRLTVL.

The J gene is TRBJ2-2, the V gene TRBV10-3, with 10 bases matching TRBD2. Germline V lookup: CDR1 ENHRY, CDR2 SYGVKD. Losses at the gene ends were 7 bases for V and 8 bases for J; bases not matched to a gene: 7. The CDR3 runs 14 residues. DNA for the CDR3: TGTGCCATCACACCGGGACTAGCGACTGGGGAGCTGTTTTTT. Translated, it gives CAITPGLATGELFF.

CDR3 nucleotide sequence: TGTGCCAGCAGTAAGAATAGCTACACAGATACGCAGTATTTT. This sequence encodes CASSKNSYTDTQYF. This chain joins TRBV27 and TRBJ2-3; D not certain. This CDR3 spans 14 amino acids. Germline V gene sequence: CDR1 MNHEY, CDR2 SMNVEV (reference sequence). V gave up 5 bases and J gave up 2 bases, with 11 bases separating them.